Here is one T cell receptor beta chain with its context. As yet, its antigen is unknown. CDR1 SEHNR and CDR2 FQNEAQ come from the germline V gene (reference sequence). Trimming left V 3 bases short and J 5 bases short, with 11 bases between. The CDR3 loop spans 13 amino acids. The data were taken from a study of cytomegalovirus exposure and HLA in healthy donors. General study results and limits: About 87% or about 30% of the time was how often most TCR beta V segments were productive, according to an earlier analysis. Later analysis associated a missense DCLRE1C variant with TCR beta V- and J-gene trimming.

The PCR made use of 60 Vbeta and 13 Jbeta primers. As originally analysed: Later analysis identified tens of millions of unique TCR beta chains, roughly 11 million shared. Clones were read by immunoSEQ multiplex PCR, and TCRdb kept only the in-frame ones, dropping some. V, J and clone size are those of that table, while D and trimming were read from the DNA. The table includes 40,000 to 55,000 clones, 73% detected once. The rearrangement links TRBV7-9 to TRBJ2-7; D is unclear. The material sequenced was PBMCs. The sequence derives from a man aged 18 to 30 in good health and CMV-seronegative. The CDR3 spells CASSFVELDEQYF. CDR3 DNA: TGTGCCAGCAGCTTTGTGGAGCTTGACGAGCAGTACTTC. Filled out from reference TRBV7-9 and TRBJ2-7, the complete variable domain reads DTGVSQNPRHKITKRGQNVTFRCDPISEHNRLYWYRQTLGQGPEFLTYFQNEAQLEKSRLLSDRFSAERPKGSFSTLEIQRTEQGDSAMYLCASSFVELDEQYFGPGTRLTVT.